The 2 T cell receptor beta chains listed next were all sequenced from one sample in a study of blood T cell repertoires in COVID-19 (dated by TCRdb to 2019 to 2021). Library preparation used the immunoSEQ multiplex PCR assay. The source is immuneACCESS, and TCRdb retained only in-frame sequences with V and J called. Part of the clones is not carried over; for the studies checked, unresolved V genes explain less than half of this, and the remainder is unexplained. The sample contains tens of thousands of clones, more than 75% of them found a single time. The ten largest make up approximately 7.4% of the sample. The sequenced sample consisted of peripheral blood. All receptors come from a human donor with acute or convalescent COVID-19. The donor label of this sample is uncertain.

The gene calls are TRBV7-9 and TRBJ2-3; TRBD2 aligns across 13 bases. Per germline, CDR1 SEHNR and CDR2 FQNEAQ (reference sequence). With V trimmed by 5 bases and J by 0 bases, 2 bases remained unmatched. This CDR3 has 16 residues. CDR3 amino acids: CASSLGLAGSTDTQYF. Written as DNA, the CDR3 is TGTGCCAGCAGCCTGGGACTAGCGGGGAGCACAGATACGCAGTATTTT.

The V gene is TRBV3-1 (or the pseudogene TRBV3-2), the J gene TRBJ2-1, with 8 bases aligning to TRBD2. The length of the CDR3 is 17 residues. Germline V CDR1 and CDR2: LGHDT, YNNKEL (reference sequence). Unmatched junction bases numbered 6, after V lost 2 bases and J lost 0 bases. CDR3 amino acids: CASSQSPGGPSYNEQFF. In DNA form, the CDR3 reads TGTGCCAGCAGCCAAAGCCCGGGGGGGCCCTCCTACAATGAGCAGTTCTTC.